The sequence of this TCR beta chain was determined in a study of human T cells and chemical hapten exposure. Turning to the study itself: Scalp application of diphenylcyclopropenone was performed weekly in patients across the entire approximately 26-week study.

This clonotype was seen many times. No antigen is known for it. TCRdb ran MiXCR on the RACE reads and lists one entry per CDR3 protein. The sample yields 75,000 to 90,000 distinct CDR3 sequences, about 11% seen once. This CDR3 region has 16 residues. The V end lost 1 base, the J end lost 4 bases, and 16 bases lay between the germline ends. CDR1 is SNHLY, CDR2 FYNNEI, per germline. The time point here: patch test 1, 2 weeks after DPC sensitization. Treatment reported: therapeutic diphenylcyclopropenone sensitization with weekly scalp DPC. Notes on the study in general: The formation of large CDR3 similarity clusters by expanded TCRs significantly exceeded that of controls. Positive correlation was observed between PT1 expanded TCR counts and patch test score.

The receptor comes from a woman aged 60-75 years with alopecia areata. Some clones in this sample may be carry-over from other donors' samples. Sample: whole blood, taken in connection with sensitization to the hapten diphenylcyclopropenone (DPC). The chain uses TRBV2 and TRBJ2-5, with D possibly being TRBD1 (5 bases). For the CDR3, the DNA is TGTGCCAGCAGTGAAGAACGACAGACCTTTCGAGAGACCCAGTACTTC. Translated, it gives CASSEERQTFRETQYF.